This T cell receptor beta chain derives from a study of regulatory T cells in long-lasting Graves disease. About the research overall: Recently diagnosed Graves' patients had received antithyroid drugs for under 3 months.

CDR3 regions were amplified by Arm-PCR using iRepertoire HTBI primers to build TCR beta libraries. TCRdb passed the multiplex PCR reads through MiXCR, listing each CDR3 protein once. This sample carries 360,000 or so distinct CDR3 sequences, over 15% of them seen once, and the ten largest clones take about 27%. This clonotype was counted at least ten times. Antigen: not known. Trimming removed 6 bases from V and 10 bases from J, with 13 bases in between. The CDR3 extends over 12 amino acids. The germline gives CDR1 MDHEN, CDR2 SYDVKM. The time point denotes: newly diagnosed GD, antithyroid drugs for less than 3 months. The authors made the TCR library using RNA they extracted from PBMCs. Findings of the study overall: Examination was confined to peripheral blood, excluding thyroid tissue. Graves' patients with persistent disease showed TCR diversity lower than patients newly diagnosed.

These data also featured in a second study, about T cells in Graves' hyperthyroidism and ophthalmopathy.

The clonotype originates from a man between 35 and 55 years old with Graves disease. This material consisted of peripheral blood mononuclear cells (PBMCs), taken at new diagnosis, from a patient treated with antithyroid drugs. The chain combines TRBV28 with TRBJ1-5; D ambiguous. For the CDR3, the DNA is TGTGCCAGCAGGGTTGGGATCAGCCCCCAGCATTTT. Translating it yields CASRVGISPQHF.